This entry lists 26 T cell receptor beta chains sequenced from one sample in a study of T cell responses to AZD1222 COVID-19 vaccine. Produced via immunoSEQ multiplex PCR; TCRdb's table is partial and in-frame only. Here the sample spans more than 110,000 clones, 92% being singletons. Sequenced material: peripheral blood, taken on day 0 of AZD1222 vaccination. The receptors derive from an adult in good health.

The genes are TRBV7-8 and TRBJ1-6; 9 bases match TRBD1. V lost 3 bases to trimming and J lost 6 bases; unmatched junction nucleotides: 3. The CDR3 sequence is 15 residues long. Germline assignment: CDR1 SGHVS and CDR2 FQNEAQ. CDR3 coding DNA: TGTGCCAGCAGCTTGCAGGGACAGGGTAATTCACCCCTCCACTTT. Its translation: CASSLQGQGNSPLHF.

This rearrangement joins TRBV6-1 to TRBJ1-5; D might be TRBD1 (5 bases). This CDR3 spans 15 amino acids. V was trimmed by 2 bases and J by 3 bases, leaving 11 bases between them. Germline CDR1 is MNHNS and CDR2 is SASEGT. The CDR3, as DNA: TGTGCCAGCAGTGAATCGGGACGGATCAATCAGCCCCAGCATTTT. The encoded protein is CASSESGRINQPQHF.

The chain uses TRBV5-1 and TRBJ2-6; no firm D call. The CDR3 length is 14 residues. Germline V gene lookup returns CDR1 SGHRS and CDR2 YFSETQ. V was trimmed by 4 bases and J by 0 bases, leaving 5 bases between them. The CDR3 spells CASSPFSGANVLTF. CDR3 in DNA: TGCGCCAGCAGCCCGTTCTCTGGGGCCAACGTCCTGACTTTC.

This rearrangement joins TRBV5-1 to TRBJ1-1; D call uncertain. V was trimmed by 0 bases and J by 8 bases, leaving 11 bases between them. In germline, CDR1 is SGHRS, CDR2 YFSETQ. The CDR3 spans 13 residues. CDR3 DNA: TGCGCCAGCAGCTTGGGAGTCGGGCGGGAAGCTTTCTTT. Its translation is CASSLGVGREAFF.

The chain is built from TRBV24-1 and TRBJ2-2; tentatively, D is TRBD2 (6 bases). The ends were cut back, 4 bases at V and 9 bases at J, with 11 bases in the middle. The CDR3 has 13 amino acids. Germline V gives CDR1 KGHDR, CDR2 SFDVKD. In DNA, the CDR3 is TGTGCCACCAGTGACCCTAGCGCGAGGGAGCTGTTTTTT. Translating it yields CATSDPSARELFF.

The V call is TRBV19, the J call TRBJ1-4; D is perhaps TRBD1 (6 bases). The V gene's germline CDR1 is LNHDA and CDR2 SQIVND (reference sequence). The V gene lost 5 bases and the J gene lost 8 bases, with 18 bases spanning the gap. The CDR3 consists of 15 residues. Here the CDR3 reads CASSAVPRQGEKLFF. As DNA, the CDR3 is TGTGCCAGTAGTGCGGTCCCCAGGCAGGGGGAAAAACTGTTTTTT.

J is TRBJ2-7 and V is TRBV19, with 7 positions matching TRBD1. Losses at the gene ends were 5 bases for V and 6 bases for J; bases not matched to a gene: 7. Germline loops: CDR1 LNHDA, CDR2 SQIVND (reference sequence). The CDR3 sequence is 13 residues long. CDR3 nucleotide sequence: TGTGCCAGTAGTCCAACCGACAGGGCCGAGCAGTACTTC. Its protein is CASSPTDRAEQYF.

The chain recombines TRBV5-1 with TRBJ1-1; D call uncertain. In germline, CDR1 is SGHRS, CDR2 YFSETQ. This CDR3 region has 15 residues. The V gene lost 0 bases and the J gene lost 1 base, with 10 bases spanning the gap. The CDR3 protein is CASSLVSSQNTEAFF. For the CDR3, the DNA is TGCGCCAGCAGCTTGGTTTCCAGCCAGAACACTGAAGCTTTCTTT.

The gene calls are TRBV5-4 and TRBJ2-2; D is perhaps TRBD1 or TRBD2 (6 bases each). The length of the CDR3 is 16 residues. Germline CDR1 and CDR2: SGHNT and YYREEE (reference sequence). V gave up 2 bases and J gave up 4 bases, with 15 bases separating them. This CDR3 is CASSLPGGPGTGELFF. In nucleotides, the CDR3 is TGTGCCAGCAGCTTACCCGGGGGCCCTGGCACCGGGGAGCTGTTTTTT.

The chain recombines TRBV24-1 with TRBJ2-1; D call uncertain. V lost 0 bases and J lost 6, with 2 bases in between. The CDR3 is made up of 12 amino acids. The germline gives CDR1 KGHDR, CDR2 SFDVKD. CDR3 in DNA: TGTGCCACCAGTGATTTGCTCAATGAGCAGTTCTTC. Protein sequence: CATSDLLNEQFF.

V and J are TRBV7-6 and TRBJ1-5, with D maybe TRBD1 (6 bases). Per germline, CDR1 SGHVS and CDR2 FNYEAQ. Trimming removed 1 base at V and 0 bases at J, with 7 bases between. The CDR3 loop spans 15 amino acids. The CDR3 is CASSLGTDSNQPQHF. The CDR3 nucleotides are TGTGCCAGCAGCTTAGGGACAGATAGCAATCAGCCCCAGCATTTT.

This clone showed up just once. The chain uses TRBV19 and TRBJ1-6; TRBD1 agrees at 11 bases. Germline loops: CDR1 LNHDA, CDR2 SQIVND (reference sequence). The CDR3 contains 15 residues. With 6 bases clipped from V and 10 bases from J, the junction kept 8 bases outside the gene matches. This chain's CDR3 is CASRIGQGARSPLHF. The CDR3 coding sequence is TGTGCCAGTAGAATCGGACAGGGGGCACGGTCACCCCTCCACTTT.

V usage is TRBV19 and J usage is TRBJ1-1; D uncertain. CDR3 length: 13 amino acids. The germline V gene has CDR1 LNHDA and CDR2 SQIVND (reference sequence). V lost 2 bases and J lost 1, with 5 bases in between. CDR3 sequence reads: CASSISKNTEAFF. DNA of the CDR3: TGTGCCAGTAGTATAAGCAAGAACACTGAAGCTTTCTTT.

The genes are TRBV7-6 and TRBJ1-1; TRBD1 aligns across 9 bases. CDR3 length: 14 residues. V lost 5 bases and J lost 11; bases outside the gene matches: 12. Germline CDR1 is SGHVS and CDR2 is FNYEAQ. CDR3 nucleotides: TGTGCCAGCAGCGCACGGGACAGGGATGGTTGGGCTTTCTTT. Its translation is CASSARDRDGWAFF.

The V gene is TRBV19, the J gene TRBJ1-5; 9 bases are a match to TRBD1. This CDR3 contains 16 residues. V gave up 3 bases and J gave up 5 bases; unmatched junction bases: 8. Germline CDR1 is LNHDA and CDR2 is SQIVND (reference sequence). The CDR3 DNA is TGTGCCAGTAGTATTGGGGGAGGACAGGGGCATCAGCCCCAGCATTTT. Translation: CASSIGGGQGHQPQHF. Full variable domain (remainder filled in from reference TRBV19 and TRBJ1-5): DGGITQSPKYLFRKEGQNVTLSCEQNLNHDAMYWYRQDPGQGLRLIYYSQIVNDFQKGDIAEGYSVSREKKESFPLTVTSAQKNPTAFYLCASSIGGGQGHQPQHFGDGTRLSIL.

In nucleotides, the CDR3 is TGTGCCAGCAGCTTAAGTCGGACAGGGGGCAATCAGCCCCAGCATTTT. This codes for CASSLSRTGGNQPQHF. The chain is built from TRBV7-6 and TRBJ1-5, with 9 bases matching TRBD1. The germline V gene encodes CDR1 SGHVS and CDR2 FNYEAQ. This CDR3 has 16 amino acids. V was pared by 2 bases and J by 2 bases, with 4 bases of the junction left unmatched.

The chain has TRBV6-5 and TRBJ1-4; 9 bases match TRBD1. The CDR3 length is 15 residues. Germline V gives CDR1 MNHEY, CDR2 SVGAGI. Losses at the gene ends were 2 bases for V and 6 bases for J; bases not matched to a gene: 4. The CDR3 DNA reads as TGTGCCAGCAGTTACAACAGGGGGCGCGATGAAAAACTGTTTTTT. The encoded protein is CASSYNRGRDEKLFF.

The chain has TRBV5-1 and TRBJ2-2; perhaps TRBD2 as D (5 bases). This CDR3 region has 16 residues. Looked up from germline, CDR1 is SGHRS and CDR2 is YFSETQ. The V end lost 1 base, the J end lost 4 bases, and 14 bases lay between the germline ends. The CDR3, as DNA: TGCGCCAGCAGCTTGCTGAGTGGGGAGAGCACCGGGGAGCTGTTTTTT. Translated: CASSLLSGESTGELFF.

This chain uses TRBV6-4 with TRBJ2-6; either TRBD1 or TRBD2 may fit D (6 bases each). Germline assignment: CDR1 MRHNA and CDR2 SNTAGT. Trimming took 4 bases from V and 1 from J, leaving 23 bases between them. The CDR3 spans 20 residues. The CDR3 nucleotides read TGTGCCAGCAGTGGCTCCCTAGGGGGGCTCTTAGGATCTGGGGCCAACGTCCTGACTTTC. This translates into CASSGSLGGLLGSGANVLTF.

Comments on this clone: One end of the junction does not line up with germline, which may come from a read error. V is TRBV6-4 and J is TRBJ1-2, with D unresolved. Germline V gives CDR1 MRHNA, CDR2 SNTAGT. The CDR3 has 14 amino acids. For the CDR3, the DNA is TGTGCCAGCAGTGAGGCTGCCTCGGGTCCGTCATTGGTCTTC. Its protein is CASSEAASGPSLVF.

The chain combines TRBV19 with TRBJ2-7; TRBD1 might be the D (6 bases). Trimming shortened V by 1 base and J by 3 bases, and 10 bases separated the two germline ends. The CDR3 contains 14 residues. Germline CDR1 and CDR2: LNHDA and SQIVND (reference sequence). CDR3 amino acids: CASSIGDKNYEQYF. The CDR3 DNA follows: TGTGCCAGTAGTATAGGGGACAAGAACTACGAGCAGTACTTC.

This clone has just a few counts. The chain couples TRBV11-2 to TRBJ1-1, with 7 nucleotides matching TRBD1. Trimming cost V 1 base and J 8 bases; bases outside gene matches: 16. The CDR3 length is 17 residues. The germline CDR1 and CDR2 sequences are SGHAT and FQNNGV. CDR3 DNA sequence: TGTGCCAGCAGCTTAGTCCGCCTGCGGGCAGGGGGGACCGAAGCTTTCTTT. Protein sequence: CASSLVRLRAGGTEAFF.

This chain links TRBV3-1 (or the pseudogene TRBV3-2) with TRBJ2-7, with TRBD1 identical over 8 bases. After removal of 4 bases from V and 4 bases from J, the junction contained 6 bases not matched to a gene. The CDR3 is 14 amino acids. The V gene's germline CDR1 is LGHDT and CDR2 YNNKEL (reference sequence). CDR3: CASSRNRGTYEQYF. The CDR3 nucleotides are TGTGCCAGCAGCCGGAACAGGGGGACGTACGAGCAGTACTTC.

The chain has TRBV19 and TRBJ2-1, with D uncertain. Germline CDR1 is LNHDA and CDR2 is SQIVND (reference sequence). The CDR3 consists of 12 residues. V dropped 2 bases and J dropped 10 bases, with 9 bases sitting between them. CDR3: CASSIPANEQFF. CDR3 sequence (DNA): TGTGCCAGTAGTATACCAGCTAACGAGCAGTTCTTC.

The chain combines TRBV15 with TRBJ2-1, with 13 bases that match TRBD2. V was clipped by 6 bases and J by 8 bases; unmatched bases: 10. Germline loops: CDR1 LNHNV, CDR2 YYDKDF (reference sequence). The CDR3 is 16 amino acids. The CDR3 here is CATRAELAGGRDEQFF. CDR3 nucleotide sequence: TGTGCCACCAGGGCAGAACTAGCGGGAGGGCGGGATGAGCAGTTCTTC.

The chain links TRBV5-1 to TRBJ2-1; 9 bases are a match to TRBD2. The CDR3 sequence is 15 residues long. V lost 5 bases to trimming and J lost 3 bases; unmatched junction nucleotides: 6. From germline, CDR1 is SGHRS and CDR2 YFSETQ. The CDR3 reads CASRLAGAYYNEQFF. The DNA of the CDR3 is TGCGCCAGCAGATTAGCGGGGGCATACTACAATGAGCAGTTCTTC.